The 29 T cell receptor beta chains listed next were all sequenced from one sample in a study of T cell responses to AZD1222 COVID-19 vaccine. Libraries were prepared by immunoSEQ multiplex PCR; TCRdb keeps only in-frame clonotypes and omits some of them. Of roughly 120,000 clones in the sample, about 92% were seen once. Material: peripheral blood, obtained 28 days after the second AZD1222 dose. The source is an adult who received the AZD1222 COVID-19 vaccine.

This chain joins TRBV5-5 and TRBJ2-5; TRBD2 agrees at 11 bases. The CDR3 is made up of 15 amino acids. Germline values: CDR1 SGHKS, CDR2 YYEKEE (reference sequence). The junction had 7 bases not matched to a gene; V was cut back by 4 bases and J by 5 bases. CDR3 region: CASSLSGGALETQYF. The CDR3 DNA is TGTGCCAGCAGCCTTAGCGGGGGGGCTTTGGAGACCCAGTACTTC.

This clone is a singleton in its sample. The chain links TRBV11-2 to TRBJ1-1; a possible D gene is TRBD1 (6 bases). With 5 bases removed from V and 1 base from J, the gap between germline ends came to 14 bases. The CDR3 totals 15 residues. Germline V CDR1 and CDR2: SGHAT, FQNNGV. CDR3 sequence (DNA): TGTGCCAGCAGCCCCTTAACAGGGAGGAACACTGAAGCTTTCTTT. This codes for CASSPLTGRNTEAFF.

This chain connects TRBV5-6 to TRBJ1-4; weak D call: TRBD1 (6 bases). Per germline, CDR1 SGHDT and CDR2 YYEEEE. The length of the CDR3 is 15 residues. V lost 4 bases, J lost 7 bases, and 17 bases lay in between. The chain's CDR3 is CASSAAGTLTEKLFF. CDR3 DNA sequence: TGTGCCAGCAGCGCCGCCGGGACACTGACTGAAAAACTGTTTTTT.

This chain connects TRBV19 to TRBJ1-2, with D possibly matching TRBD1 (5 bases). The CDR3 extends over 13 amino acids. Trimming cost V 4 bases and J 6 bases, with 12 bases left between them. From germline, CDR1 is LNHDA and CDR2 SQIVND (reference sequence). CDR3 DNA sequence: TGTGCCAGTAGTACCACCGGGACGGATGGCTACACCTTC. Translation: CASSTTGTDGYTF.

This clone is a singleton in its sample. The rearrangement joins TRBV7-8 to TRBJ1-1; D remains ambiguous. Germline assignment: CDR1 SGHVS and CDR2 FQNEAQ. The CDR3 has 13 residues. Trimming pared 4 bases from V and 4 bases from J, leaving 10 bases between. CDR3 region: CASSSLGITEAFF. CDR3 DNA: TGTGCCAGCAGCTCCCTGGGGATCACTGAAGCTTTCTTT.

The V and J genes are TRBV14 and TRBJ1-1; D gene ambiguous. The CDR3 runs 12 residues. V lost 7 bases to trimming and J lost 1 base, with 7 bases between them. Germline V gives CDR1 SGHDN, CDR2 FVKESK. CDR3 amino acids: CASTKGNTEAFF. The CDR3, as DNA: TGTGCCAGCACCAAGGGGAACACTGAAGCTTTCTTT.

This CDR3 is CASSRQDGHGYTF. CDR3 sequence (DNA): TGTGCCAGCAGTCGACAGGACGGGCATGGCTACACCTTC. The V call is TRBV7-2, the J call TRBJ1-2; D might be TRBD1 (6 bases). Germline V CDR1 and CDR2: SGHTA, FQGNSA. The V and J ends lost 6 bases and 6 bases respectively, with 14 bases between them. This CDR3 contains 13 residues.

The chain links TRBV19 to TRBJ2-3; no clear D gene. The germline CDR1 and CDR2 sequences are LNHDA and SQIVND (reference sequence). The CDR3 is 13 residues long. The V gene lost 3 bases and the J gene lost 4 bases, with 8 bases spanning the gap. CDR3 DNA sequence: TGTGCCAGTAGTATCTCTAGAGCAGATACGCAGTATTTT. Translated, it gives CASSISRADTQYF.

The chain carries TRBV16 and TRBJ1-3; D not certain. The germline CDR1 and CDR2 sequences are KGHSY and FQNENV. V lost 3 bases and J lost 0, with 3 bases in between. This CDR3 comprises 13 residues. The CDR3 sequence: CASSQGSGNTIYF. For the CDR3, the DNA is TGTGCCAGCAGCCAGGGCTCTGGAAACACCATATATTTT.

The CDR3 coding sequence is TGTGCCATCTCCCGCTCTGGAAACACCATATATTTT. It translates to CAISRSGNTIYF. The chain uses TRBV10-3 and TRBJ1-3; D gene ambiguous. The CDR3 has 12 residues. CDR1 is ENHRY, CDR2 SYGVKD, per germline. V dropped 8 bases and J dropped 0 bases, with 5 bases sitting between them.

The V gene is TRBV21-1, the J gene TRBJ1-5. TRBV21-1 is tagged as a pseudogene. CDR3 size: 18 residues. Here the CDR3 DNA reads TGTGCCAGCAGCCCGCCTCGCCCTTGGTGGGGGTTCAATCAGTCCCAGCATTTT. The encoded protein is CASSPPRPWWGFNQSQHF.

This clone occurred a few times. The V call is TRBV3-1 (or the pseudogene TRBV3-2), the J call TRBJ1-5, with 9 nucleotides matching TRBD1. The CDR3 is 15 residues long. With 1 base clipped from V and 5 bases from J, the junction kept 3 bases outside the gene matches. Germline-derived CDR1 and CDR2 are LGHDT and YNNKEL (reference sequence). The CDR3 coding sequence is TGTGCCAGCAGCCAAGGACAGGGGGATGATCAGCCCCAGCATTTT. Translation: CASSQGQGDDQPQHF.

Here the CDR3 DNA reads TGTGCCAGCAGCCAAAAGAATGAAAAACTGTTTTTT. Its translation is CASSQKNEKLFF. The chain combines TRBV11-2 with TRBJ1-4, with D unresolved. The CDR3 is 12 amino acids. V gave up 5 bases and J gave up 5 bases, with 6 bases separating them. Germline values: CDR1 SGHAT, CDR2 FQNNGV.

The CDR3, as DNA: TGTGCCAGCGGGGGCGAGGACTATGGCTACACCTTC. Protein product: CASGGEDYGYTF. The rearrangement links TRBV2 to TRBJ1-2; tentative D call: TRBD1 (6 bases). This CDR3 contains 12 residues. The V gene's germline CDR1 is SNHLY and CDR2 FYNNEI. Trimming shortened V by 8 bases and J by 3 bases, and 10 bases separated the two germline ends.

V and J are TRBV6-1 and TRBJ1-2; TRBD1 might be the D (5 bases). V was pared by 2 bases and J by 4 bases, with 11 bases between. The CDR3 is 14 residues long. Germline CDR1 reads MNHNS; CDR2 reads SASEGT. The CDR3 sequence: CASSERGPSYGYTF. DNA for the CDR3: TGTGCCAGCAGTGAAAGGGGACCCTCCTATGGCTACACCTTC.

With regard to this clone: A read error may produce the germline difference seen at one junction end. The chain couples TRBV7-8 to TRBJ1-1; D not certain. In germline, CDR1 is SGHVS, CDR2 FQNEAQ. The CDR3 is 13 residues long. The DNA for the CDR3 is TGTGCCAGCAGCATAGCAGGCCACACTGAAGCTTTCTTT. Protein sequence: CASSIAGHTEAFF. The full variable domain, its missing parts supplied by reference TRBV7-8 and TRBJ1-1, is GAGVSQSPRYKVAKRGQDVALRCDPISGHVSLFWYQQALGQGPEFLTYFQNEAQLDKSGLPSDRFFAERPEGSVSTLKIQRTQQEDSAVYLCASSIAGHTEAFFGQGTRLTVV.

There are a few counts of this clone. This chain joins TRBV4-1 and TRBJ1-2; D gene unclear. The germline V and J ends were trimmed by 5 bases and 7 bases, with 11 bases remaining between them. Germline CDR1 reads MGHRA; CDR2 reads YSYEKL. The CDR3 runs 12 residues. For the CDR3, the DNA is TGCGCCAGCAGCTCTGAGAGCCGTGGCTACACCTTC. This sequence encodes CASSSESRGYTF.

The CDR3 bases are TGTGCCAGTACCCTCAGCATGAACACTGAAGCTTTCTTT. Protein: CASTLSMNTEAFF. The rearrangement links TRBV19 to TRBJ1-1; no clear D. The germline CDR1 and CDR2 sequences are LNHDA and SQIVND (reference sequence). There are 13 residues in the CDR3. Trimming removed 7 bases at V and 0 bases at J, with 9 bases between.

A word on this clone: This may be a read error, as it is one base from a much larger clone. The sample has other DNA sequences that encode this CDR3 too. The J gene is TRBJ1-2, the V gene TRBV11-2; D perhaps matches TRBD1 (5 bases). The V and J ends lost 1 base and 6 bases respectively, with 6 bases between them. The CDR3 length is 12 residues. Germline CDR1 SGHAT, CDR2 FQNNGV. The chain's CDR3 is CASSLGRDGYTF. As DNA, the CDR3 is TGTGCCAGCAGCTTAGGCAGGGATGGCTACACCTTC.

This rearrangement joins TRBV10-1 to TRBJ2-3, with 8 bases lining up with TRBD2. Trimming at V came to 3 bases and at J to 4 bases, leaving 3 bases not matched to a gene. CDR3 length: 14 residues. CDR1 is WNHNN and CDR2 is SYGVQD in the germline V gene (reference sequence). The CDR3 DNA follows: TGCGCCAGCAGTGACGGGGGGGCCCCAGATACGCAGTATTTT. This encodes CASSDGGAPDTQYF.

Regarding this clone: The same CDR3 is also encoded by other DNA sequences in this sample. This chain joins TRBV19 and TRBJ1-1; 7 bases map to TRBD1. CDR3 length: 15 amino acids. With V trimmed by 10 bases and J by 0 bases, 11 bases remained unmatched. Germline V CDR1 and CDR2: LNHDA, SQIVND (reference sequence). CDR3 protein: CATIRTGHMNTEAFF. CDR3 in DNA: TGTGCCACCATAAGGACAGGCCACATGAACACTGAAGCTTTCTTT.

The chain is built from TRBV4-3 and TRBJ2-3; 14 bases align to TRBD2. CDR1 LGHNA and CDR2 YSLEER come from the germline V gene. The CDR3 runs to 18 residues. V lost 0 bases to trimming and J lost 5 bases; unmatched junction nucleotides: 7. CDR3 protein: CASSQDRLAGGRLDTQYF. For the CDR3, the DNA is TGCGCCAGCAGCCAAGACAGACTAGCGGGGGGGCGTTTAGATACGCAGTATTTT.

The chain links TRBV2 to TRBJ2-3; tentative D call: TRBD1 (6 bases). Trimming took 4 bases from V and 2 from J, leaving 13 bases between them. Germline values: CDR1 SNHLY, CDR2 FYNNEI. The CDR3 extends over 15 amino acids. CDR3 coding DNA: TGTGCCAGCAGTGCTCTGGCAGGGGACACAGATACGCAGTATTTT. Protein sequence: CASSALAGDTDTQYF.

V and J are TRBV2 and TRBJ1-5; D gene ambiguous. The CDR3 covers 19 residues. CDR1 SNHLY and CDR2 FYNNEI come from the germline V gene. Between the trimmed V and J ends, which lost 5 bases and 6 bases, there was a span of 29 bases. In DNA form, the CDR3 reads TGTGCCAGCAGTCGGAGGGCAGCCCAAGGGCCTATGTCGGGTCAGCCCCAGCATTTT. It encodes CASSRRAAQGPMSGQPQHF.

A single count supports this clone. The chain links TRBV12-2 to TRBJ2-7; TRBD1 is taken as the D call from the table, unchecked against the DNA. TRBV12-2 is marked as a pseudogene. This CDR3 has 15 residues. In nucleotides, the CDR3 is TGTGCAAGTCGCCGGGACAGAAACTCCTCCTACGAGCAGTACTTC. This encodes CASRRDRNSSYEQYF.

The chain combines TRBV7-8 with TRBJ2-5, with D unresolved. V was trimmed by 1 base and J by 4 bases, leaving 7 bases between them. Germline CDR1 and CDR2: SGHVS and FQNEAQ. This CDR3 spans 13 amino acids. This CDR3 is CASSLDPLETQYF. The CDR3 bases are TGTGCCAGCAGCTTAGACCCCCTAGAGACCCAGTACTTC.

This clone was counted a single time. The rearrangement joins TRBV7-8 to TRBJ1-1, with 9 bases matching TRBD1. CDR1 and CDR2 from the germline V gene are SGHVS and FQNEAQ. Unmatched junction bases numbered 6, after V lost 6 bases and J lost 4 bases. The CDR3 is 14 amino acids. CDR3 sequence: CASSYRGQGTEAFF. DNA of the CDR3: TGTGCCAGCAGTTACAGGGGGCAGGGCACTGAAGCTTTCTTT.

This sequence joins TRBV28 and TRBJ2-7; 8 bases are a match to TRBD1. The V and J ends lost 9 bases and 1 base, in that order; junction bases with no gene match: 14. The CDR3 length is 16 residues. Germline V lookup: CDR1 MDHEN, CDR2 SYDVKM. The CDR3 DNA is TGTGCCAGTGGGACCGCGACAGGGGCGAAATCCTACGAGCAGTACTTC. This encodes CASGTATGAKSYEQYF.

In its sample, this clone was seen a few times. The rearrangement uses TRBV28 and TRBJ2-7, with D maybe TRBD2 (5 bases). Germline V lookup: CDR1 MDHEN, CDR2 SYDVKM. Trimming removed 6 bases from V and 6 bases from J, with 18 bases in between. CDR3 length equals 14 residues. CDR3 nucleotides: TGTGCCAGCAGGTCGGACTTGCGGGCGGCCGAGCAGTACTTC. It codes for CASRSDLRAAEQYF.